This T cell receptor beta chain stems from a study of OX40 agonist ivuxolimab in advanced cancers. Study-level information: Enrollees could have had prior anti-PD-1, anti-PD-L1 or anti-CTLA-4 therapy, which 40% to 45% had received.

It was autoimmune disease history or systemic immunosuppression that excluded patients. Using immunoSEQ multiplex PCR, the repertoire was profiled, and TCRdb retains in-frame clones only, with some absent. The data show around 68,000 clones, around 90% seen once. The germline CDR1 and CDR2 sequences are SGHDN and FVKESK. The CDR3 sequence is 15 residues long. V trimming: 1 base; J trimming: 7 bases; junction bases outside the gene matches: 4. Sequenced material: CD4+ or CD8+ T cells sorted from blood, taken in a trial of the OX40 agonist ivuxolimab. This sequence originates from an adult with an advanced solid tumor such as melanoma, head and neck, liver or kidney cancer. The J gene is TRBJ2-3, the V gene TRBV14, with 11 bases lining up with TRBD2. As DNA, the CDR3 is TGTGCCAGCAGCCAAGTAGCGGGGGGGCCGAATACGCAGTATTTT. Translation gives CASSQVAGGPNTQYF.